This TCR beta chain was identified in a study of blood T cells in healthy people across ages. Study-wide results and caveats: Underestimates were what the diversity estimates from one million T cells were considered to be.

This clonotype was detected a few times. What it binds is unknown. Combining a sample-barcoded 5' primer with a J-beta primer mix, a second PCR ran for roughly 7 to 12 cycles. TCRdb reanalysed the 5' RACE reads using MiXCR and keeps one entry per CDR3 protein. The repertoire has hundreds of thousands of distinct CDR3 sequences, under 40% of them found once; the top ten carry approximately 12%. The V and J ends lost 1 base and 4 bases respectively, with 19 bases between them. CDR3 length: 17 residues. The germline CDR1 and CDR2 sequences are SEHNR and FQNEAQ (reference sequence). This sequence was found in a man aged 18 to 29 in good health. This chain connects TRBV7-9 to TRBJ2-5; tentatively, D is TRBD2 (5 bases). The specimen sequenced was blood. The CDR3 DNA reads as TGTGCCAGCAGCTTAGGGGTCGGACGGCTCGGACTAGAGACCCAGTACTTC. Protein product: CASSLGVGRLGLETQYF.